This T cell receptor (beta chain) was retrieved from a study of long-term antiretroviral therapy in people with HIV. Survey-level resolution applied to immunoSEQ assay v3.0. Sequencing had a target that covered about 40,000-55,000 T-cell genomes per sample. TCRdb keeps only in-frame clones here, not all; method: immunoSEQ multiplex PCR. Of under 30,000 clones listed, 85% to 95% are singletons. Study-level points and caveats: Spans of CDR3 length were tighter for HIV repertoires than for controls. There were no data on ART adherence, viral resistance or therapy changes, a gap that limits inferences about post-ART repertoire changes. The ART regimens used between the mid-2000s and the late 2010s may be less effective than current ones.

With regard to this clone: Its specificity is unknown.

This CDR3 has 13 amino acids. The V gene's germline CDR1 is SGHAT and CDR2 FQNNGV. Trimming took off 4 bases at V and 6 bases at J, with 12 bases between the two ends. Sequencing used unsorted PBMCs, obtained more than 4.7 years after starting antiretroviral therapy. The sequence was obtained from a woman aged 50 to 60 with HIV. The V gene is TRBV11-2, the J gene TRBJ1-2; tentative D call: TRBD1 (5 bases). The CDR3 region has the DNA TGTGCCAGCAGCTCCAATGGGGGAAATGGCTACACCTTC. Amino acid sequence: CASSSNGGNGYTF.